Sequencing of this TCR beta chain was carried out in a study of T cells in women clearing cervical HPV infection. The method was immunoSEQ multiplex PCR; TCRdb's version includes in-frame clones alone and lacks a portion of them. With 20,000 to 25,000 clones in the sample, the ten largest clones hold approximately 9.8%. A remark on this clone: The CDR3 end lies 3 residues beyond the end of the read and is filled in from the germline J gene.

CDR1 is ENHRY, CDR2 SYGVKD, per germline. J gave up 0 bases and V 6 bases, and 1 base lay outside the gene matches. The length of the CDR3 is 15 residues. The clonotype was recovered from a woman aged 18-69 years with a cervical HPV16 infection that either progressed to CIN3+ or cleared (not recorded which). Sequenced sample: blood buffy coat. The V gene is TRBV10-3, the J gene TRBJ2-7; 14 nucleotides align to TRBD2. The CDR3 region is CAIRGTSGSSYEQYF. The covered CDR3 bases are TGTGCCATCAGGGGGACTAGCGGGAGCTCCTACGAG.